This is a list of T cell receptor beta chains from one sample in a study of blood T cell repertoires in COVID-19. The protocol was immunoSEQ multiplex PCR, while the TCRdb copy is restricted to in-frame clones and leaves out a portion. The sample has about 120,000 clones, less than 90% seen once. Sequencing input: peripheral blood. All receptors derive from a man in his 70s who had recovered from COVID-19. The CDR3 runs from the conserved cysteine through the conserved F or W. Fields, in order: clone size, D gene, J gene, V gene, CDR3 protein, CDR3 DNA. The D gene is left open where the match is weak. The size field is filled for only some rows; it gives once, few, many or a size class.

clone_size: NA; d_call: NA; j_call: TRBJ1-4; v_call: TRBV3-1/TRBV3-2; cdr3_aa: CASSPSIGEKLFF; cdr3_nt: TGTGCCAGCAGCCCCTCCATCGGTGAAAAACTGTTTTTT
clone_size: NA; d_call: NA; j_call: TRBJ2-2; v_call: TRBV2; cdr3_aa: CASSVWGVGTGELFF; cdr3_nt: TGTGCCAGCAGTGTCTGGGGGGTAGGGACCGGGGAGCTGTTTTTT
clone_size: NA; d_call: NA; j_call: TRBJ2-7; v_call: TRBV2; cdr3_aa: CASSVVFGDYEQYF; cdr3_nt: TGTGCCAGCAGTGTGGTTTTTGGAGATTACGAGCAGTACTTC
clone_size: NA; d_call: NA; j_call: TRBJ2-7; v_call: TRBV7-2; cdr3_aa: CASSLLSGAYEQYF; cdr3_nt: TGTGCCAGCAGCCTATTGTCCGGGGCCTACGAGCAGTACTTC
clone_size: once; d_call: NA; j_call: TRBJ1-4; v_call: TRBV11-2; cdr3_aa: CASSSADQTGTNEKLFF; cdr3_nt: TGTGCCAGCAGCTCAGCTGATCAGACAGGAACTAATGAAAAACTGTTTTTT
clone_size: NA; d_call: TRBD1; j_call: TRBJ1-1; v_call: TRBV6-5; cdr3_aa: CASRVGGENTEAFF; cdr3_nt: TGTGCCAGCAGGGTAGGGGGCGAAAACACTGAAGCTTTCTTT
clone_size: once; d_call: TRBD1; j_call: TRBJ1-1; v_call: TRBV10-3; cdr3_aa: CAIRQPGTGGIGGNTEAFF; cdr3_nt: TGTGCCATCAGGCAACCCGGGACAGGGGGAATCGGTGGTAACACTGAAGCTTTCTTT
clone_size: NA; d_call: NA; j_call: TRBJ2-5; v_call: TRBV19; cdr3_aa: CASSKRSSGGSETQYF; cdr3_nt: TGTGCCAGTAGCAAACGCTCATCCGGGGGATCAGAGACCCAGTACTTC
clone_size: NA; d_call: NA; j_call: TRBJ2-7; v_call: TRBV11-3; cdr3_aa: CASSLAPGHYEQYF; cdr3_nt: TGTGCCAGCAGCTTAGCCCCGGGACATTACGAGCAGTACTTC
clone_size: once; d_call: TRBD1; j_call: TRBJ1-1; v_call: TRBV2; cdr3_aa: CASIPTGSSTEAFF; cdr3_nt: TGTGCCAGCATTCCGACAGGGTCGAGCACTGAAGCTTTCTTT
clone_size: NA; d_call: TRBD1; j_call: TRBJ1-2; v_call: TRBV28; cdr3_aa: CASSLSAGGNGYTF; cdr3_nt: TGTGCCAGCAGTTTATCAGCAGGGGGCAACGGCTACACCTTC
clone_size: NA; d_call: TRBD2; j_call: TRBJ2-2; v_call: TRBV9; cdr3_aa: CASSAPSGGAPPGELFF; cdr3_nt: TGTGCCAGCAGCGCCCCTAGCGGGGGGGCTCCGCCCGGGGAGCTGTTTTTT
clone_size: NA; d_call: NA; j_call: TRBJ1-6; v_call: TRBV19; cdr3_aa: CASSELGGGSPLHF; cdr3_nt: TGTGCCAGTTCTGAACTTGGGGGGGGTTCACCCCTCCACTTT
clone_size: NA; d_call: NA; j_call: TRBJ1-1; v_call: TRBV7-9; cdr3_aa: CASSLESRGLTEAFF; cdr3_nt: TGTGCCAGCAGCTTAGAGAGCAGAGGGTTAACTGAAGCTTTCTTT
clone_size: NA; d_call: TRBD1; j_call: TRBJ2-4; v_call: TRBV2; cdr3_aa: CASSPPPGQGMSKNIQYF; cdr3_nt: TGTGCCAGCAGTCCTCCCCCGGGACAGGGGATGAGCAAAAACATTCAGTACTTC
clone_size: NA; d_call: NA; j_call: TRBJ2-1; v_call: TRBV6-5; cdr3_aa: CAIRGAGLNEQFF; cdr3_nt: TGTGCCATCCGGGGGGCAGGGTTAAATGAGCAGTTCTTC
clone_size: many; d_call: NA; j_call: TRBJ2-1; v_call: TRBV3-1/TRBV3-2; cdr3_aa: CASSQVWGAYNEQFF; cdr3_nt: TGTGCCAGCAGCCAAGTATGGGGCGCTTACAATGAGCAGTTCTTC
clone_size: NA; d_call: NA; j_call: TRBJ2-5; v_call: TRBV5-4; cdr3_aa: CASSIRQSQETQYF; cdr3_nt: TGTGCCAGCAGCATTAGACAGTCGCAAGAGACCCAGTACTTC
clone_size: NA; d_call: NA; j_call: TRBJ2-2; v_call: TRBV2; cdr3_aa: CASSEGQLNTGELFF; cdr3_nt: TGTGCCAGCAGTGAAGGACAGTTGAACACCGGGGAGCTGTTTTTT
clone_size: NA; d_call: TRBD1; j_call: TRBJ1-2; v_call: TRBV11-2; cdr3_aa: CASSLDRGVEGYTF; cdr3_nt: TGTGCCAGCAGCTTGGACAGGGGGGTAGAGGGCTACACCTTC
clone_size: NA; d_call: NA; j_call: TRBJ2-1; v_call: TRBV11-3; cdr3_aa: CASSSSSYNEQFF; cdr3_nt: TGTGCCAGCAGTTCCTCCTCCTACAATGAGCAGTTCTTC
clone_size: NA; d_call: NA; j_call: TRBJ1-5; v_call: TRBV12-1; cdr3_aa: CASSLDQPQHF; cdr3_nt: TGTGCCAGCAGCCTCGATCAGCCCCAGCATTTT
clone_size: NA; d_call: TRBD1; j_call: TRBJ1-6; v_call: TRBV6-2/TRBV6-3; cdr3_aa: CASSYFQGADSPLHF; cdr3_nt: TGTGCCAGCAGTTACTTCCAGGGGGCGGATTCACCCCTCCACTTT
clone_size: NA; d_call: NA; j_call: TRBJ2-1; v_call: TRBV24-1; cdr3_aa: CATSDPALLGADEQFF; cdr3_nt: TGTGCCACCAGTGACCCAGCACTACTAGGAGCCGATGAGCAGTTCTTC
clone_size: NA; d_call: TRBD2; j_call: TRBJ2-7; v_call: TRBV28; cdr3_aa: CASTLAGYEQYF; cdr3_nt: TGTGCCAGCACCCTAGCGGGCTACGAGCAGTACTTC
clone_size: NA; d_call: NA; j_call: TRBJ2-7; v_call: TRBV27; cdr3_aa: CASSPGKRDEQYF; cdr3_nt: TGTGCCAGCAGTCCGGGGAAACGGGACGAGCAGTACTTC
clone_size: NA; d_call: NA; j_call: TRBJ2-1; v_call: TRBV5-1; cdr3_aa: CASSLAGNEQFF; cdr3_nt: TGCGCCAGCAGCTTGGCCGGCAATGAGCAGTTCTTC